The 4 T cell receptor beta chains below were found in one sample sequenced in a study of PD-1 blockade in mismatch repair-deficient tumors. Data came from immunoSEQ multiplex PCR; TCRdb stores just in-frame clones and leaves some out. The sample includes more than 95,000 clones, around 83% of them seen just once. Sequenced here: peripheral blood, sampled 44 weeks after starting pembrolizumab. These receptors were obtained from an adult with mismatch repair-deficient cancer.

The V and J genes are TRBV5-1 and TRBJ1-1; unclear D gene. The V gene's germline CDR1 is SGHRS and CDR2 YFSETQ. Trimming stripped 0 bases from V and 5 bases from J, with 8 bases between. The CDR3 has 13 amino acids. The CDR3 loop reads CASSLGFGTEAFF. The CDR3 DNA reads as TGCGCCAGCAGCTTGGGATTTGGAACTGAAGCTTTCTTT.

The chain is built from TRBV30 and TRBJ2-4; no clear D gene. The germline V and J ends were trimmed by 2 bases and 10 bases, with 18 bases remaining between them. CDR1 and CDR2 (germline): GTSNPN, SVGIG (reference sequence). The CDR3 is 14 amino acids. This CDR3 is CAWSLHSLPLIQYF. For the CDR3, the DNA is TGTGCCTGGAGTCTTCACAGCCTCCCGCTAATTCAGTACTTC.

The chain employs TRBV9 and TRBJ2-7; 11 bases are a match to TRBD1. V gave up 2 bases and J gave up 4 bases; unmatched junction bases: 2. There are 14 residues in the CDR3. The V gene's germline CDR1 is SGDLS and CDR2 YYNGEE. The CDR3, as DNA: TGTGCCAGCAGCGTCGGACAGGGGGCGTACGAGCAGTACTTC. Translation: CASSVGQGAYEQYF.

This clone has a handful of counts. Relative to the germline gene, one junction end is altered; a read error may explain this. CDR3 nucleotides: TGTGCCAGCAGTGAAGACGGATCCGTTTACGAGCAGTACTTC. It translates to CASSEDGSVYEQYF. The gene calls are TRBV10-2 and TRBJ2-7; D not certain. The germline V gene encodes CDR1 WSHSY and CDR2 SAAADI. The CDR3 length is 14 residues.